This TCR beta chain came from a study of CD8 T cells in ankylosing spondylitis. Deletions cut 4 bases from V and 6 bases from J, with 20 bases between. This CDR3 is 15 amino acids long. Germline V CDR1 and CDR2: SGHRS, YFSETQ. This clonotype was seen only a few times. Its antigen is not known. A quantitative 5'-RACE method, one with molecular barcodes, was used to make TCR beta libraries. TCRdb re-called the 5' RACE reads through MiXCR, storing one row per CDR3 protein. The sample consists of hundreds of thousands of distinct CDR3 sequences, approximately 22% of them appearing once. Study-level findings and limits: For ankylosing spondylitis blood, a TCR beta motif of several highly homologous variants appeared characteristic. Disease-linked clones bore a CD8+ phenotype and were relatively rare in peripheral blood.

Source material: blood, either unsorted or a sorted T cell fraction (not recorded which). The sequence derives from a male donor with ankylosing spondylitis or in good health (not recorded which). The chain has TRBV5-1 and TRBJ2-7, with D perhaps matching TRBD2 (6 bases). CDR3 in DNA: TGCGCCAGCAGCCCCGATGGGGGGTTAAGTTTCGAGCAGTACTTC. The encoded protein is CASSPDGGLSFEQYF. Supplemented by reference TRBV5-1 and TRBJ2-7, the full variable domain reads KAGVTQTPRYLIKTRGQQVTLSCSPISGHRSVSWYQQTPGQGLQFLFEYFSETQRNKGNFPGRFSGRQFSNSRSEMNVSTLELGDSALYLCASSPDGGLSFEQYFGPGTRLTVT.